The entry that follows covers one T cell receptor (beta chain) sequence. Measured with immunoSEQ multiplex PCR; TCRdb has only the in-frame clones, and not every one. The sample yields roughly 120,000 clones, 85% to 90% seen once. Deletions cut 6 bases from V and 5 bases from J, with 19 bases between. The germline V gene encodes CDR1 SNHLY and CDR2 FYNNEI. The CDR3 is 15 residues long. This sample is drawn from a study of blood T cell repertoires in COVID-19. The clonotype originates from a woman in her 50s with active or convalescent COVID-19. What was sequenced was peripheral blood. The rearrangement joins TRBV2 to TRBJ2-5, with D possibly being TRBD2 (6 bases). CDR3 protein: CASRERVVGVETQYF. The CDR3 coding sequence is TGTGCCAGCAGGGAGCGGGTAGTAGGGGTCGAGACCCAGTACTTC.